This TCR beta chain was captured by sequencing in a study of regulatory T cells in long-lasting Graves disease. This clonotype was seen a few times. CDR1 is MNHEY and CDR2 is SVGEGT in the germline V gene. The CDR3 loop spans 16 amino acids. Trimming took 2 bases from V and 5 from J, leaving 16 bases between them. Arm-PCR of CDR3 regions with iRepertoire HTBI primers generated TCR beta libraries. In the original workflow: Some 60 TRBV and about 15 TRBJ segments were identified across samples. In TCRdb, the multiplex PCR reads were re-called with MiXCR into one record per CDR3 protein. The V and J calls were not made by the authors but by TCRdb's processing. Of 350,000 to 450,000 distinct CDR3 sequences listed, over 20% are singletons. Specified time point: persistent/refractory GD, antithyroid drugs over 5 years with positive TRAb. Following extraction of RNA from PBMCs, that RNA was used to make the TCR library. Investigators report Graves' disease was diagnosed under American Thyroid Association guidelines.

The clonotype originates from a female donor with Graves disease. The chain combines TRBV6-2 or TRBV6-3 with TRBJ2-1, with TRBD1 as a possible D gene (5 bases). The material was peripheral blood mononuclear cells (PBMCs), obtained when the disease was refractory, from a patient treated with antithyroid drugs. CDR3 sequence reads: CASSYGRTFNDNEQFF. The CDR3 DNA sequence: TGTGCCAGCAGTTACGGTAGGACATTCAACGACAATGAGCAGTTCTTC.